This T cell receptor (beta chain) was sequenced for a study of T cells in Graves' hyperthyroidism and ophthalmopathy. Points from the study as a whole: Most expanded thyroid clonotypes above 0.001 recurred in blood.

The PBMCs were taken from approximately 11 ml of fresh peripheral blood. Remarks on this clonotype: Its antigen is unknown. At one end, the junction sequence differs from germline, possibly due to a read error.

Germline CDR1 and CDR2: LNHDA and SQIVND (reference sequence). This CDR3 region has 15 residues. TCR beta CDR3 sequences were amplified from RNA transcripts. HTBI primers were used for first-round RT-PCR of the TCR CDR3. TCRdb re-called the multiplex PCR reads through MiXCR, storing one row per CDR3 protein. Here the sample spans 350,000 to 400,000 distinct CDR3 sequences, 11% to 15% being singletons. The chain joins TRBV19 to TRBJ1-2; 7 bases match TRBD1. The receptor was isolated from an older woman with Graves' hyperthyroidism. Sequencing input: blood. The CDR3 coding sequence is TGTGCCAGTAGTATCGGAGAGGGGGACAGCTATGGCCACACCTTC. Protein product: CASSIGEGDSYGHTF.